Here is one T cell receptor beta chain with its context. Its cognate antigen is unknown. The data are from a study of immune evolution from preneoplasia to lung adenocarcinoma. Profiled with immunoSEQ multiplex PCR; TCRdb holds only in-frame clones, not every one. Of 4,800 or so clones in the sample, approximately 79% were seen once. Overall study findings and caveats: Normal lung had the highest top T cell clone frequencies. Later-stage lesions seemingly showed higher T cell density and diversity than normal lung.

CDR3 size: 13 residues. V lost 1 base, J lost 4 bases, and 3 bases stayed unmatched. Germline CDR1 GTSNPN, CDR2 SVGIG (reference sequence). Resections took place in Japan or China from the mid-2010s to the late 2010s. The specimen was FFPE normal lung tissue adjacent to the tumor. The clonotype was recovered from a person between 60 and 70 years old with lung adenocarcinoma. The rearrangement joins TRBV30 to TRBJ1-2; TRBD1 matches at 7 bases. The CDR3 DNA reads as TGTGCCTGGAGTGATCAGGGGGGCTATGGCTACACCTTC. Translated, it gives CAWSDQGGYGYTF.